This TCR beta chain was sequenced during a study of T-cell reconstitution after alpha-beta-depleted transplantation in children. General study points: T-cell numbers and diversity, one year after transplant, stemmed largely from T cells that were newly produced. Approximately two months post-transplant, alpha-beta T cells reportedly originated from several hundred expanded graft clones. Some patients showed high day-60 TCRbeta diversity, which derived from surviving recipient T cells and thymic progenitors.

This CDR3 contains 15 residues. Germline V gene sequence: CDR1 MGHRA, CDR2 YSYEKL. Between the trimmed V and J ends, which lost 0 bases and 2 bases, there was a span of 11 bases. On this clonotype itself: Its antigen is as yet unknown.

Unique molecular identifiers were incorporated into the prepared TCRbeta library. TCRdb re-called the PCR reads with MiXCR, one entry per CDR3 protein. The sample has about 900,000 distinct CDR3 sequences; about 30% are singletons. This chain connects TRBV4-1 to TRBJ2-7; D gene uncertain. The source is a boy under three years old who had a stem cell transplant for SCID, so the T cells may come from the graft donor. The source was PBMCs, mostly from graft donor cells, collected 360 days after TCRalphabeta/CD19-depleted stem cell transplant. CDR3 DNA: TGCGCCAGCAGCCAAGATCCCCCCTTTGCCTACGAGCAGTACTTC. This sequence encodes CASSQDPPFAYEQYF.